Described below is a single T cell receptor (beta chain) sequence and its context. The specificity of this receptor is unknown. No base-level quality is on record; no much larger clone is a single base apart. From the second PCR step on, the TCR alpha and beta chain libraries were amplified in separate reactions. CMV status of each donor was established by measuring IFNgamma production from CD4+ T cells after fresh PBMCs were stimulated overnight with CMV viral lysate. CD4 T cells were positively selected with Miltenyi beads, followed by positive selection of CD8 T cells from the CD4-negative fraction. Cells stained for CD3, CD4, CD8, CD45RA, CD27 and a live/dead dye were sorted on a BD Aria II into four subsets by CD45RA and CD27. For sorting, CD45RA-CD27- cells were defined as effector memory cells, while CD45RA+CD27- cells were defined as EMRA cells. Blood was obtained from a few healthy volunteers, and the blood from each volunteer was fractionated into CD4 and CD8 T cells and subsequently into four differentiation subsets. Approximately 0.13 L of peripheral blood was drawn per donor, and PBMC were isolated by Ficoll-Paque PLUS density-gradient centrifugation. After sorting, cells were lysed in RLT buffer, RNA was extracted using a Qiagen RNeasy kit, and the extracted RNA was stored at -80 degrees C.

Library preparation was by UMI-ligation and nested PCR. The beta constant-region primer consisted of an equimolar mixture of two oligonucleotides that together covered TRBC1 and TRBC2. Four rounds of PCR were used to amplify ligated cDNA, with nested alpha and beta constant-region primers being used together with the SP2 primer. A single-stranded oligonucleotide carrying the SP2 primer and a 12-nucleotide UMI was ligated to the 3' end of the cDNA by T4 RNA ligase 1. The ligation reaction was incubated at 16°C for about 20-24 hours. To avoid over-amplification, PCR2 was usually performed as a SYBR Green qPCR and halted once a predetermined threshold was reached. All purifications after the first were performed with Agencourt AMPure XP magnetic beads. Library quantification was done by Qubit, followed by a TapeStation check on which the main peak was expected at around 650 bp. Pooled libraries were sequenced on an Illumina MiSeq with v2 2x251 paired-end kits, typically giving roughly 0.9-2.1 million reads per sample. Each sample library was pooled at 4 nM, and about 5-7% PhiX was included to improve cluster recognition. In the original analysis: Using tag matching that tolerated one base-pair mismatch, Decombinator assigned V and J genes to FASTQ reads that had been processed by Demultiplexor. Collapsinator used UMIs to correct both sequencing errors and frequency errors arising from PCR heterogeneity. TCRs were translated and CDR3s were extracted from the conserved cysteine to the FGXG phenylalanine by CDR3Translator, with non-productive sequences being flagged. Gini, Shannon entropy and inverse Simpson indices were calculated on repertoires that had been subsampled to equal numbers of UMI-defined TCRs. Within the linear range, a power law was fitted by maximum likelihood to the distributions of clonotype abundance. Similar UMI counts, unique TCR numbers and clonal distributions were obtained with the pipeline and with MIGEC on one naive CD8 sample. Repertoires were searched for around 8,000 CMV-associated CDR3 sequences compiled from VDJdb and a published dataset. TCRdb handled the public reads itself, with Q25 trimming in fastp and clone calling in MiXCR, and kept productive beta chains. Entries that share a CDR3 protein sequence are merged under the most common genes and DNA. TCRdb, not the authors, supplied the V and J calls. The sample includes under 35,000 distinct CDR3 sequences, with under 20% observed a single time. Jointly, the top ten make up 3.4% of the sample.

These data are taken from a study of naive and memory T cell subsets (dated by TCRdb to 2016 to 2017). As for the study more broadly: An open-source, UMI-based TCR alpha and beta sequencing pipeline was applied to sorted naive and memory peripheral blood T cell subsets. IgG serology results and the functional CMV T cell responses were in complete agreement. RNA was DNase-treated and reverse transcribed with TCR constant-region primers, mostly using SuperScript III.

CDR1 is given as MNHEY and CDR2 as SVGAGI, both from the germline V gene. V drops 5 bases and J drops 6 bases, leaving 14 bases in between. Including cysteine and phenylalanine, the CDR3 has 14 amino acids. This entry keeps only the CDR3 DNA: 42 bases, framed from base 1. On the study overall, not on this receptor specifically: RNA-based TCR counts may be affected by expression changes linked to T cell activation and differentiation. After error correction, only a single occurrence was seen for over 90% of naive TCR sequences, so much steeper abundance distributions were produced than in memory subsets. A power law was followed by TCR abundance, with an exponent that differed between naive and memory subsets but was consistent across the three individuals. Clonotypes were defined as single alpha or beta chain sequences, not paired alpha/beta receptors. In both CD4 and CD8 cells, the Gini index increased while Shannon and inverse Simpson diversity decreased from naive through CM, EM and EMRA. The repertoire findings for the naive and memory subsets could not be validated, as no ground truth was available.

The V gene is TRBV6-5 and the J gene is TRBJ1-5; the D segment cannot be called with confidence. This receptor was taken from a human donor in good health. The sequencing sample was made of effector memory CD4+ T cells from blood. The cell subset or site label, read with the paper, signifies: effector memory, CD45RA- CD27-. The DNA sequence follows: TGTGCCAGCAGTACATCTACAGTGGGTCAGCCCCAGCATTTT. This gives the protein CASSTSTVGQPQHF.